The source of this TCR beta chain is a study of response to subunit inactivated influenza vaccine (dated by TCRdb to the late 2010s). The study in broad terms: Deep quantitative profiling of the T cell receptor repertoire was used in the study to follow responses to a trivalent subunit inactivated influenza vaccine. Summary of the overall study and its limitations: The authors proposed that each seasonal influenza vaccination may bring in only a limited number of new T cells.

The sample's time point, from its label and the paper: approximately 45 days after influenza vaccine administration. Library method: RT-PCR. Data came from an Illumina HiSeq 2500. In TCRdb, the public reads were trimmed at Q25 with fastp and aligned with MiXCR, with productive beta chains retained. A single entry per CDR3 protein holds the most common genes and DNA from its merged rows. Within this sample are 450,000 to 500,000 distinct CDR3 sequences, with about a tenth of them counted one time only. The ten most abundant clones make up about an eighth of the sample. The CDR3 numbers 11 residues from cysteine through phenylalanine. Solely the CDR3 DNA is kept, with 33 bases framed from the first base. V is clipped by 1 base and J by 8 bases, and the sequence between their germline boundaries is 5 bases long. This clonotype was observed many times. The specificity of this receptor is unknown. No clone much larger than this one lies a single base away; base qualities are absent.

Sequences were derived from PBMCs from blood, sampled 40 to 50 days after vaccination. The receptor comes from a man aged 50 to 59 who received an inactivated influenza vaccine. Donor details come from another sample of the same person, matched by shared clones. The rearranged segments are TRBV12-3 or TRBV12-4 and TRBJ1-2, with the D gene call left open. Here is the DNA: TGTGCCAGCAGTTTAGGGGTCGGCTACACCTTC. It translates as CASSLGVGYTF.